This T cell receptor beta chain comes out of a study of T-cell memory formation after mild COVID-19. The wider study: Largely donor-specific TCR clusters were found.

This clonotype has ten or more counts. TCRdb reprocessed the 5' RACE reads with MiXCR, giving one entry per CDR3 protein. The repertoire holds 200,000 to 250,000 distinct CDR3 sequences, with over 8.5% as singletons. J lost 1 base, V lost 0 bases, and 6 bases had no gene match. CDR3 length: 17 residues. Germline values: CDR1 SSHAT, CDR2 FNYEAQ (reference sequence). The sample taken for sequencing was PBMCs or a T cell subset sorted from them (not recorded which). The receptor was derived from a man aged 18 to 30 who had mild COVID-19 (a few samples of this study predate the infection). Cell type and time point are not known. The chain couples TRBV7-7 to TRBJ1-5, with 7 bases matching TRBD1. The CDR3 here is CASSLAREGASNQPQHF. The CDR3 DNA reads TGTGCCAGCAGCTTAGCGCGGGAGGGGGCGAGCAATCAGCCCCAGCATTTT.